This T cell receptor beta chain is from a study of blood T cell repertoires in COVID-19. The length of the CDR3 is 19 residues. The V gene end was trimmed by 0 bases and the J gene end by 5 bases; junction bases not matched to a gene: 15. Germline-derived CDR1 and CDR2 are MGHRA and YSYEKL. Assay: immunoSEQ multiplex PCR; the TCRdb copy retains only in-frame clones and omits some. Of 200,000 to 250,000 clones in the sample, approximately 86% are singletons; the top ten hold about 9.4%. The TCR sequence derives from a man between 18 and 29 years old with acute COVID-19. The V and J genes are TRBV4-1 and TRBJ2-5; TRBD2 matches at 10 bases. Material for sequencing was PBMCs or T cells enriched from blood (not recorded which). CDR3: CASSQELAGPRGVRETQYF. CDR3 bases: TGCGCCAGCAGCCAAGAACTAGCGGGACCCCGAGGGGTCAGGGAGACCCAGTACTTC.